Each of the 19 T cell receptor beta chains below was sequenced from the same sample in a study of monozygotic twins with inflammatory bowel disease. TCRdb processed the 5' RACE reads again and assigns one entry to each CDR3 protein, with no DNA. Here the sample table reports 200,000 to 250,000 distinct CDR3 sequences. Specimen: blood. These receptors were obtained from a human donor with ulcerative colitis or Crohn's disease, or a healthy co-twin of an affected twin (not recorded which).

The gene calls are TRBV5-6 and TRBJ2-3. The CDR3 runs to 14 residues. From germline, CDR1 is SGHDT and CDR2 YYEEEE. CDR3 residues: CASSLNEFTDTQYF.

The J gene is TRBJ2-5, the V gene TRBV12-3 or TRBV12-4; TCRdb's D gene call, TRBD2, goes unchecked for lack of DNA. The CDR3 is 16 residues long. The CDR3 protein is CASSLSSGGARETQYF.

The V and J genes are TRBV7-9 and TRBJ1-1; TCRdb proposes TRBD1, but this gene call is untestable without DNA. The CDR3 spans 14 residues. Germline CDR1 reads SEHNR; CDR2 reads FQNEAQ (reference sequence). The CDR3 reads CASSLGISGTEAFF.

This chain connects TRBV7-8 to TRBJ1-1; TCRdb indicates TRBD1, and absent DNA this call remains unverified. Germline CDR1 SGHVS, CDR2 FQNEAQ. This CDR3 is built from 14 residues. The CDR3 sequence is CASSSPSENTEAFF.

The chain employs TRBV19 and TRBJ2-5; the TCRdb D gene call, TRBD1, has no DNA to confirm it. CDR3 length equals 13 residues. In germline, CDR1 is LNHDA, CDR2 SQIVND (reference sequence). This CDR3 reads CASSPAPGLGQYF. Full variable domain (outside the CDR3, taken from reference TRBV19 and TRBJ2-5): DGGITQSPKYLFRKEGQNVTLSCEQNLNHDAMYWYRQDPGQGLRLIYYSQIVNDFQKGDIAEGYSVSREKKESFPLTVTSAQKNPTAFYLCASSPAPGLGQYFGPGTRLLVL.

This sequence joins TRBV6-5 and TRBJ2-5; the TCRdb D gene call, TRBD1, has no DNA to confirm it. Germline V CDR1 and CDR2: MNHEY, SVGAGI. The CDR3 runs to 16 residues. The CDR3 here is CASSYSLNRAQETQYF.

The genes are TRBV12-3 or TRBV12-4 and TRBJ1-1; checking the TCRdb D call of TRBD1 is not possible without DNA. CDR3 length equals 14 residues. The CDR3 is CASTRDQAAYEAFF.

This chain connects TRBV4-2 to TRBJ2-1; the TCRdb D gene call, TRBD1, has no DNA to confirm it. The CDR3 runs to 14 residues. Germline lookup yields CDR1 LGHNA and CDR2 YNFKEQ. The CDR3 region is CASSQELQGREQFF.

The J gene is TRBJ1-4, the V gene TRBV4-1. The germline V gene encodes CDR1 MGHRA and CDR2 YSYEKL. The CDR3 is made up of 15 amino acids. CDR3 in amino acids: CASSQGGRTNEKLFF.

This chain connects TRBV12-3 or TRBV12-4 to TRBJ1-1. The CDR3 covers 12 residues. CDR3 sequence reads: CASSTMNTEAFF.

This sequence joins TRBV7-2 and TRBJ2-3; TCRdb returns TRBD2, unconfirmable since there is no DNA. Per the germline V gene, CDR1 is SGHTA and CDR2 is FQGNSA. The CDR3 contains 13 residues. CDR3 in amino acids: CASTLRATDTQYF. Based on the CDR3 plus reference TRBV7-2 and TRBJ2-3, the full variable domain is GAGVSQSPSNKVTEKGKDVELRCDPISGHTALYWYRQSLGQGLEFLIYFQGNSAPDKSGLPSDRFSAERTGGSVSTLTIQRTQQEDSAVYLCASTLRATDTQYFGPGTRLTVL.

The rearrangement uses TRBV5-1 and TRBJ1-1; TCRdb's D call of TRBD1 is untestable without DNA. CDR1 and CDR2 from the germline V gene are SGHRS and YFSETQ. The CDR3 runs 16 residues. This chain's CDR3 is CASSFYGEPPPFEAFF.

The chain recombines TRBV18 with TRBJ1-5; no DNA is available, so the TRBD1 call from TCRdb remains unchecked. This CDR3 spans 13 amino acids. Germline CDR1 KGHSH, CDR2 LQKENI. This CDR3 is CASSPGQNQPQHF.

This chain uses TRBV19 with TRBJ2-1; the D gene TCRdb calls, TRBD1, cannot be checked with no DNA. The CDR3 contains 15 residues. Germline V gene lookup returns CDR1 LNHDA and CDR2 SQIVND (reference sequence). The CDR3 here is CASKGVRSSYNEQFF. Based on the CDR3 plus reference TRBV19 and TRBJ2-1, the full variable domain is DGGITQSPKYLFRKEGQNVTLSCEQNLNHDAMYWYRQDPGQGLRLIYYSQIVNDFQKGDIAEGYSVSREKKESFPLTVTSAQKNPTAFYLCASKGVRSSYNEQFFGPGTRLTVL.

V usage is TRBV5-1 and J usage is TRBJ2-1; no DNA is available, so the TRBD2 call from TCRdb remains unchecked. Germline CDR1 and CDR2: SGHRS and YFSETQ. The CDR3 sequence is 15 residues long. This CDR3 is CASSLEVAGVFEQFF.

CDR3 in amino acids: CASSPLRAGTEAFF. The J gene is TRBJ1-1, the V gene TRBV14. The CDR3 extends over 14 amino acids. Per the germline V gene, CDR1 is SGHDN and CDR2 is FVKESK.

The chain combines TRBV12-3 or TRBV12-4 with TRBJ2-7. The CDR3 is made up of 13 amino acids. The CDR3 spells CASSLGLIDEQYF.

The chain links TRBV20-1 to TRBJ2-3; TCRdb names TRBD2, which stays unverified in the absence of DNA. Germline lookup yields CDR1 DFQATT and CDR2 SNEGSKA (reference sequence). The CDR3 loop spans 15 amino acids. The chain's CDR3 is CSARSTTYLSDTQYF.

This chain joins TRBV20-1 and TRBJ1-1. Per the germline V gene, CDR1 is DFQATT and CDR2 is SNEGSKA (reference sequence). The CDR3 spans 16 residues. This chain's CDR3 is CSARDPVDTTETEAFF.